The present TCR beta chain was sequenced within a study of shared clonotypes between healthy human individuals. Study conclusions and caveats: Memory subsets had estimated richness that was generally smaller than that of naive subsets.

Clones were sequenced by immunoSEQ multiplex PCR, and TCRdb holds only the in-frame ones, with some missing. This sample has some 320,000 clones, with roughly 91% found just once. Concerning this clone itself: Antigen specificity is unknown.

Germline CDR1 and CDR2: SNHLY and FYNNEI. Trimming removed 1 base from V and 5 bases from J, with 20 bases in between. This CDR3 is 17 amino acids long. The sample was memory CD8+ T cells sorted from blood. Noted subset: CD45RO+ cells pooled with CCR7-negative TemRA cells. The genes are TRBV2 and TRBJ2-5, with D possibly TRBD2 on 6 matching bases. This TCR derives from a man younger than 35 in good health. DNA for the CDR3: TGTGCCAGCAGTGAAGAGATGGTGAGCGGGCCTGGGGAGACCCAGTACTTC. Its translation: CASSEEMVSGPGETQYF.